This passage covers 14 T cell receptor beta chains from one sample sequenced in a study of shared clonotypes between healthy human individuals. The assay was immunoSEQ multiplex PCR, and TCRdb's table has in-frame clones only and misses some. Of approximately 1.1 million clones listed, about four fifths are singletons. Sequenced sample: memory CD4+ T cells from PBMCs. The subset here: CD45RA-negative fraction. The receptors were gathered from a man younger than 35 in good health. Some clones in this sample may be carry-over from other donors' samples.

The gene calls are TRBV10-3 and TRBJ1-2; D call uncertain. CDR3 length: 12 residues. Germline assignment: CDR1 ENHRY and CDR2 SYGVKD. The V end was cut by 6 bases, the J end by 2 bases, with 7 bases between. The CDR3 reads CAISPLNYGYTF. The CDR3 bases are TGTGCCATCAGCCCTTTGAACTATGGCTACACCTTC.

The chain couples TRBV2 to TRBJ2-7; 9 bases map to TRBD1. This CDR3 has 13 amino acids. V dropped 7 bases and J dropped 4; count of bases not matched to a gene: 5. Germline CDR1 is SNHLY and CDR2 is FYNNEI. The CDR3 DNA follows: TGTGCCAGCACCAACAGGGGGCCGTACGAGCAGTACTTC. This sequence encodes CASTNRGPYEQYF.

In the case of this clone: In the same sample, other DNA sequences code for this CDR3. The rearrangement joins TRBV5-1 to TRBJ1-3; D is perhaps TRBD1 (6 bases). Germline V lookup: CDR1 SGHRS, CDR2 YFSETQ. There are 16 residues in the CDR3. Trimming removed 2 bases at V and 1 base at J, with 13 bases between. The CDR3 DNA reads as TGCGCCAGCAGCTTACAGGGTCAGGGTTCTGGAAACACCATATATTTT. Its translation: CASSLQGQGSGNTIYF.

V usage is TRBV4-2 and J usage is TRBJ1-1; 9 nucleotides match TRBD1. The length of the CDR3 is 15 residues. Germline V gene sequence: CDR1 LGHNA, CDR2 YNFKEQ. V lost 0 bases and J lost 4; bases outside the gene matches: 3. CDR3 sequence: CASSQELTGGTEAFF. The CDR3 nucleotides read TGTGCCAGCAGCCAAGAACTGACAGGGGGCACTGAAGCTTTCTTT.

V is TRBV6-5 and J is TRBJ2-1; perhaps TRBD2 as D (6 bases). V lost 6 bases and J 8 bases, leaving 20 bases between the germline ends. There are 15 residues in the CDR3. CDR1 MNHEY and CDR2 SVGAGI come from the germline V gene. In nucleotides, the CDR3 is TGTGCCAGCAGACAAGCGGGCCTACCTACTTATGAGCAGTTCTTC. It yields the protein CASRQAGLPTYEQFF.

The chain employs TRBV4-3 and TRBJ2-7; D unresolved. CDR1 is LGHNA and CDR2 is YSLEER in the germline V gene. The CDR3 loop spans 14 amino acids. Trimming stripped 6 bases from V and 3 bases from J, with 15 bases between. CDR3 sequence: CASSRSLKNYEQYF. Here the CDR3 DNA reads TGCGCCAGCAGTCGGAGCCTTAAGAACTACGAGCAGTACTTC.

The V gene is TRBV28, the J gene TRBJ2-5; TRBD2 agrees at 12 bases. This CDR3 region has 17 residues. The junction had 13 bases not matched to a gene; V was cut back by 6 bases and J by 5 bases. Germline V CDR1 and CDR2: MDHEN, SYDVKM. The CDR3 nucleotides are TGTGCCAGCAGGCCTGCCCGACTAGCGGGAGCTGGGGAGACCCAGTACTTC. It specifies CASRPARLAGAGETQYF.

The chain links TRBV28 to TRBJ1-4, with 7 bases matching TRBD1. CDR3 size: 11 residues. Per the germline V gene, CDR1 is MDHEN and CDR2 is SYDVKM. The trim removed 8 bases at V and 11 bases at J, leaving 5 bases unmatched. For the CDR3, the DNA is TGTGCCAGCTCTTCAGGGGGGAAACTGTTTTTT. It is translated as CASSSGGKLFF.

This clone showed up just once. The chain is built from TRBV10-3 and TRBJ2-1; TRBD2 matches at 16 bases. The germline gives CDR1 ENHRY, CDR2 SYGVKD. V was clipped by 4 bases and J by 5 bases; unmatched bases: 11. CDR3 length: 19 residues. CDR3 loop: CAISGASGTSGRGDNEQFF. The CDR3 DNA is TGTGCCATCAGTGGGGCCTCCGGGACTAGCGGGAGGGGGGACAATGAGCAGTTCTTC.

The chain has TRBV2 and TRBJ2-2; D might be TRBD1 or TRBD2, each matching 5 bases. The CDR3 covers 18 residues. Germline-derived CDR1 and CDR2 are SNHLY and FYNNEI. Between the trimmed V and J ends, which lost 3 bases and 4 bases, there was a span of 21 bases. The CDR3 loop is CASSDRASLFRGTGELFF. CDR3 nucleotide sequence: TGTGCCAGCAGTGATAGGGCTAGCCTCTTTAGGGGCACCGGGGAGCTGTTTTTT.

V and J are TRBV28 and TRBJ1-2; TRBD1 might be the D (5 bases). The CDR3 runs to 15 residues. Trimming pared 8 bases from V and 5 bases from J, leaving 21 bases between. CDR1 and CDR2 (germline): MDHEN, SYDVKM. This CDR3 reads CASSTGTPQPYGYTF. For the CDR3, the DNA is TGTGCCAGCTCCACAGGAACCCCTCAACCTTATGGCTACACCTTC.

This chain connects TRBV5-4 to TRBJ1-6, with D perhaps TRBD1 (5 bases). Per the germline V gene, CDR1 is SGHNT and CDR2 is YYREEE (reference sequence). This CDR3 comprises 14 residues. Trimming took 0 bases from V and 5 from J, leaving 6 bases between them. In DNA form, the CDR3 reads TGTGCCAGCAGCTTGGGCAGGGATAATTCACCCCTCCACTTT. This encodes CASSLGRDNSPLHF.

This clone has only one observation. V is TRBV6-6 and J is TRBJ2-3; 9 bases map to TRBD1. Trimming cost V 6 bases and J 5 bases; bases outside gene matches: 6. Germline lookup yields CDR1 MNHNY and CDR2 SVGAGI (reference sequence). The CDR3 covers 14 residues. The CDR3 loop is CASSLGTGIDTQYF. DNA for the CDR3: TGTGCCAGCAGCCTTGGGACAGGGATAGATACGCAGTATTTT.

The chain carries TRBV14 and TRBJ2-3, with D uncertain. Germline loops: CDR1 SGHDN, CDR2 FVKESK. There are 13 residues in the CDR3. V lost 1 base to trimming and J lost 3 bases, with 5 bases between them. The CDR3 DNA reads as TGTGCCAGCAGCCAAGCGACGACAGATACGCAGTATTTT. The encoded protein is CASSQATTDTQYF. The whole variable domain, filled in from reference TRBV14 and TRBJ2-3, reads EAGVTQFPSHSVIEKGQTVTLRCDPISGHDNLYWYRRVMGKEIKFLLHFVKESKQDESGMPNNRFLAERTGGTYSTLKVQPAELEDSGVYFCASSQATTDTQYFGPGTRLTVL.